This T cell receptor (beta chain) originates from a study of blood T cell repertoires in COVID-19. The CDR3 totals 15 residues. The J segment lost 9 bases and the V segment lost 0 bases, leaving 10 bases of the junction unmatched. CDR1 and CDR2 (germline): LGHNT, FRNRAP. Profiling relied on immunoSEQ multiplex PCR, and the TCRdb table lists in-frame clones only, not all of them. The data hold approximately 350,000 clones, with more than 75% observed a single time. The sample comprised PBMCs or T cells enriched from blood (not recorded which). The origin of this receptor is a woman aged 30 to 39 who had recovered from COVID-19. The rearrangement uses TRBV12-5 and TRBJ1-1; 7 bases are a match to TRBD1. CDR3 sequence reads: CASGLVVGATGKAFF. The CDR3 DNA reads as TGTGCTAGTGGTTTGGTTGTGGGGGCGACAGGGAAAGCTTTCTTT. Full variable domain (outside the CDR3, taken from reference TRBV12-5 and TRBJ1-1): DARVTQTPRHKVTEMGQEVTMRCQPILGHNTVFWYRQTMMQGLELLAYFRNRAPLDDSGMPKDRFSAEMPDATLATLKIQPSEPRDSAVYFCASGLVVGATGKAFFGQGTRLTVV.